The entry that follows covers one T cell receptor (beta chain) sequence. As originally analysed: Estimates of nucleated cell counts were drawn from the amplification of reference gene primers. Libraries were prepared by immunoSEQ multiplex PCR; TCRdb keeps only in-frame clonotypes and omits some of them. That table furnishes V, J and clone size, whereas the DNA furnished D and trimming. The profile covers approximately 150,000 clones, with approximately 89% appearing a single time and around 1.6% taken by the ten largest. These data are taken from a study of blood T cell repertoires in COVID-19. Study-level background: The cDNA or gDNA used as material had been derived from T cells, B-cell-depleted T cells, or PBMCs.

The germline V gene has CDR1 MGHDK and CDR2 SYGVNS. With 8 bases clipped from V and 5 bases from J, the junction kept 5 bases outside the gene matches. CDR3 size: 14 residues. This receptor was taken from a human donor in a cohort sampled during active COVID-19. V gene TRBV25-1 combines with J gene TRBJ1-6; TRBD1 agrees at 8 bases. Sequenced: peripheral blood. The CDR3 is CASDEQGDNSPLHF. CDR3 DNA: TGTGCCAGCGACGAACAGGGGGATAATTCACCCCTCCACTTT.